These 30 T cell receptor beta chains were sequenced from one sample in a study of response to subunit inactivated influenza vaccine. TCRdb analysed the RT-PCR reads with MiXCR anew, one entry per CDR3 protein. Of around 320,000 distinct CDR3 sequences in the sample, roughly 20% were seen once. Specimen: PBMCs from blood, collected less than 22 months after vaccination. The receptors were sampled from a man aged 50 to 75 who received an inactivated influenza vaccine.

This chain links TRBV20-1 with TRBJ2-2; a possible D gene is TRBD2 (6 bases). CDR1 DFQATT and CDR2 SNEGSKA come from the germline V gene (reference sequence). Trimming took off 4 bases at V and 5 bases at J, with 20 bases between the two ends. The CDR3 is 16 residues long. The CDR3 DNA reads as TGCAGTGCTACCCCGCGGGGACCCGGGGAGACCGGGGAGCTGTTTTTT. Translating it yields CSATPRGPGETGELFF.

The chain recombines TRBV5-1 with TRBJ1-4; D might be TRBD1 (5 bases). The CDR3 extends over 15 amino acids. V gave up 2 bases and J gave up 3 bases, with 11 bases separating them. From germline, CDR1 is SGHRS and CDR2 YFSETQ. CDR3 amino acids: CASSFGGRANEKLFF. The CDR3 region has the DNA TGCGCCAGCAGCTTCGGAGGCAGGGCTAATGAAAAACTGTTTTTT.

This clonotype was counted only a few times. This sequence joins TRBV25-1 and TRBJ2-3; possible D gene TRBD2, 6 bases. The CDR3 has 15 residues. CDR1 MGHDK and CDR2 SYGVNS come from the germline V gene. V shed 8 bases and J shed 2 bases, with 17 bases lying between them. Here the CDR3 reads CASRPGLVYTDTQYF. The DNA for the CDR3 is TGTGCCAGCCGACCGGGACTCGTATACACAGATACGCAGTATTTT.

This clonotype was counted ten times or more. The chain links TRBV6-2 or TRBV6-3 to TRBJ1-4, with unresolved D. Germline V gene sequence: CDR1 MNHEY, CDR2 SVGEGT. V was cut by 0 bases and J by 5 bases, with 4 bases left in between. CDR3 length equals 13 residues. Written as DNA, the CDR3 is TGTGCCAGCAGTTACTCCTTCAATGAAAAACTGTTTTTT. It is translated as CASSYSFNEKLFF.

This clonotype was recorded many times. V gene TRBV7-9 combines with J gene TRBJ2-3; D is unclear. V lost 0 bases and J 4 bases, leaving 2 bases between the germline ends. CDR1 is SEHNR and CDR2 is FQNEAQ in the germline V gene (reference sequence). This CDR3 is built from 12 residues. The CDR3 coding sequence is TGTGCCAGCAGCTTAGCTTCAGATACGCAGTATTTT. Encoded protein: CASSLASDTQYF.

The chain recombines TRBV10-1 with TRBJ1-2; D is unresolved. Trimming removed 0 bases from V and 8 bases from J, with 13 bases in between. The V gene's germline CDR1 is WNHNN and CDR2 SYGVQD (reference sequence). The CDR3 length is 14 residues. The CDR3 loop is CASSESRASGGYTF. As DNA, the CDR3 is TGCGCCAGCAGTGAGTCTCGGGCGTCGGGGGGCTACACCTTC.

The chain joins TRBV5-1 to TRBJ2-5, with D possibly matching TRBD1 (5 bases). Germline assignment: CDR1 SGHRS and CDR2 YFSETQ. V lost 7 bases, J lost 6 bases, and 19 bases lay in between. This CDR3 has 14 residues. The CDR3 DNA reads TGCGCCAGCTCAAGGATCCAGGGCGGACAGACCCAGTACTTC. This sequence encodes CASSRIQGGQTQYF. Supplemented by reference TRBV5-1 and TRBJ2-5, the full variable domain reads KAGVTQTPRYLIKTRGQQVTLSCSPISGHRSVSWYQQTPGQGLQFLFEYFSETQRNKGNFPGRFSGRQFSNSRSEMNVSTLELGDSALYLCASSRIQGGQTQYFGPGTRLLVL.

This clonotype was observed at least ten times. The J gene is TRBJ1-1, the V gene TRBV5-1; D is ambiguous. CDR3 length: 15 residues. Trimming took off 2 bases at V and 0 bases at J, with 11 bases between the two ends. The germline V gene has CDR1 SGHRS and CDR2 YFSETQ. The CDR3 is CASSFTVGVNTEAFF. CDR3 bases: TGCGCCAGCAGCTTCACGGTAGGAGTGAACACTGAAGCTTTCTTT.

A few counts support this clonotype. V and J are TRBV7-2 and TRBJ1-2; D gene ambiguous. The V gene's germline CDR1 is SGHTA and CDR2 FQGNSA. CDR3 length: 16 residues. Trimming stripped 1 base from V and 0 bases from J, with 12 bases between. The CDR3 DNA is TGTGCCAGCAGCTTAGATATCGCACAGACTAACTATGGCTACACCTTC. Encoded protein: CASSLDIAQTNYGYTF. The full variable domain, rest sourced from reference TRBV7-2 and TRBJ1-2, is GAGVSQSPSNKVTEKGKDVELRCDPISGHTALYWYRQSLGQGLEFLIYFQGNSAPDKSGLPSDRFSAERTGGSVSTLTIQRTQQEDSAVYLCASSLDIAQTNYGYTFGSGTRLTVV.

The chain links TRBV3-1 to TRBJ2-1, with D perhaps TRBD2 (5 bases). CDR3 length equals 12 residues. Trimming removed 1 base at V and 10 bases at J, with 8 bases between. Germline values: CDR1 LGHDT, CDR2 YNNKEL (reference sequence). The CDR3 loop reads CASSQGRLEQFF. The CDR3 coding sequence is TGTGCCAGCAGCCAAGGGAGGTTAGAGCAGTTCTTC.

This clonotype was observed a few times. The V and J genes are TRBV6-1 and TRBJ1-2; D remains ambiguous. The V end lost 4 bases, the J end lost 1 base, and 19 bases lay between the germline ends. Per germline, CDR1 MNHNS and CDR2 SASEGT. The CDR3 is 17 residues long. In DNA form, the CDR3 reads TGTGCCAGCAGTGCGTCCAGCGGGCCGAACGTTAACTATGGCTACACCTTC. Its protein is CASSASSGPNVNYGYTF.

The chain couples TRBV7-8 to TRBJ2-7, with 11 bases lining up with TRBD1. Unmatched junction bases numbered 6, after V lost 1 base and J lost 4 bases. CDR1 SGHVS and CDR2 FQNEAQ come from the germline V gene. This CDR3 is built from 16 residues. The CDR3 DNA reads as TGTGCCAGCAGCTTAGTCTTCGGACAGGGGGCATACGAGCAGTACTTC. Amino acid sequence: CASSLVFGQGAYEQYF.

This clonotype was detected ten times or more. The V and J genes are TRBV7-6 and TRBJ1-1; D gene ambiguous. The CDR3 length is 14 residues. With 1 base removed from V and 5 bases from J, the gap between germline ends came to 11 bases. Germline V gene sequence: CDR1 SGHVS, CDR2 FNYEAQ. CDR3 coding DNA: TGTGCCAGCAGCTTAGGAGCGGTGGGGACTGAAGCTTTCTTT. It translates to CASSLGAVGTEAFF.

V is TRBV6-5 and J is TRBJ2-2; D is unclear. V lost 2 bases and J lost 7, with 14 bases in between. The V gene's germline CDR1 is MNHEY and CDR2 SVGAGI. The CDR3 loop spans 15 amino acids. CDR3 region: CASSYTPGRVGELFF. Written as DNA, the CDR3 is TGTGCCAGCAGTTACACCCCGGGCCGTGTCGGGGAGCTGTTTTTT.

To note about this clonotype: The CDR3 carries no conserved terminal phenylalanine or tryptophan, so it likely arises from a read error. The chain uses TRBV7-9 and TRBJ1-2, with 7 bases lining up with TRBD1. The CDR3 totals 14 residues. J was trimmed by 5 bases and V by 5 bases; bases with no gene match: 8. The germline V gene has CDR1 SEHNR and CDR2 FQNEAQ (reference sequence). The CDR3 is CASSSSGTAYGYTY. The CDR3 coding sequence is TGTGCCAGCAGCAGTTCCGGGACAGCTTATGGCTACACCTAC.

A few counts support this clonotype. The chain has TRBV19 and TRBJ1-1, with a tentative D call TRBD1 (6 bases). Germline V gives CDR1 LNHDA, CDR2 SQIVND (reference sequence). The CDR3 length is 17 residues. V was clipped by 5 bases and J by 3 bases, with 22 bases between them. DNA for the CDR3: TGTGCCAGTAGTCCCCTGGGGGGCGCGATCGGGGACACTGAAGCTTTCTTT. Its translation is CASSPLGGAIGDTEAFF.

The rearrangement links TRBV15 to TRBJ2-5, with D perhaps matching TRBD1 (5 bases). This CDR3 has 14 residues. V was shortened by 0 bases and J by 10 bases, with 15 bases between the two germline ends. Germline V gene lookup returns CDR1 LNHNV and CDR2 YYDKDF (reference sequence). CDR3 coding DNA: TGTGCCACCAGCAGAGATGGGGCCCCCCGTGACCAGTACTTC. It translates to CATSRDGAPRDQYF. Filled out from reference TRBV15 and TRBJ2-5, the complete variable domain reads DAMVIQNPRYQVTQFGKPVTLSCSQTLNHNVMYWYQQKSSQAPKLLFHYYDKDFNNEADTPDNFQSRRPNTSFCFLDIRSPGLGDTAMYLCATSRDGAPRDQYFGPGTRLLVL.

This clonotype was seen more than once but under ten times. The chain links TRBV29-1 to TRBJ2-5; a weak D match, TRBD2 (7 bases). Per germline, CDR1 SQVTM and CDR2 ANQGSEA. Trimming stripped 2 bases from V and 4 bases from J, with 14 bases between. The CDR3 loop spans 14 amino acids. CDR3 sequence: CSVEWGGRGETQYF. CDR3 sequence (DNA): TGCAGCGTTGAATGGGGGGGCCGGGGAGAGACCCAGTACTTC.

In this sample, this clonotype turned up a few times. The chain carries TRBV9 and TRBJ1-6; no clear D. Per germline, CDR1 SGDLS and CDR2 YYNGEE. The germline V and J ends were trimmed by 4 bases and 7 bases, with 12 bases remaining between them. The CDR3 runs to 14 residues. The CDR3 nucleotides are TGTGCCAGCAGCCCCGGCGGATTAAATTCACCCCTCCACTTT. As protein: CASSPGGLNSPLHF. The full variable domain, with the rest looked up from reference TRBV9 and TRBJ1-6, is DSGVTQTPKHLITATGQRVTLRCSPRSGDLSVYWYQQSLDQGLQFLIQYYNGEERAKGNILERFSAQQFPDLHSELNLSSLELGDSALYFCASSPGGLNSPLHFGNGTRLTVT.

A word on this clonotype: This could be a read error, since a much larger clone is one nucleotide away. DNA of the CDR3: TGCAGTGCTAGAGATCCAGGGCGGCTAGCGGGGGGTGAGCAGTTCTTC. Translated: CSARDPGRLAGGEQFF. The chain couples TRBV20-1 to TRBJ2-1; 11 nucleotides align to TRBD2. Looked up from germline, CDR1 is DFQATT and CDR2 is SNEGSKA (reference sequence). The CDR3 length is 16 residues. The junction had 10 bases not matched to a gene; V was cut back by 0 bases and J by 9 bases.

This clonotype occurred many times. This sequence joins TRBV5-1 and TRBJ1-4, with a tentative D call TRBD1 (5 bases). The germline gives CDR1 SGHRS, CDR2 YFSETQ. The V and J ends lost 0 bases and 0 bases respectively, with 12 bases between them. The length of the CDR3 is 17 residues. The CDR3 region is CASSLVMGPTTNEKLFF. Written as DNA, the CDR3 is TGCGCCAGCAGCTTGGTTATGGGGCCTACAACTAATGAAAAACTGTTTTTT. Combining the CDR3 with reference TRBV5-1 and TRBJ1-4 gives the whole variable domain KAGVTQTPRYLIKTRGQQVTLSCSPISGHRSVSWYQQTPGQGLQFLFEYFSETQRNKGNFPGRFSGRQFSNSRSEMNVSTLELGDSALYLCASSLVMGPTTNEKLFFGSGTQLSVL.

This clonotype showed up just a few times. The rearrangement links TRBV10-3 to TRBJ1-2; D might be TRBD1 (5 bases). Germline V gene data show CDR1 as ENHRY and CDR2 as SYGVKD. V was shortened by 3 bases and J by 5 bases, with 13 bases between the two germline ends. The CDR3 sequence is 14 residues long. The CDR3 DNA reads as TGTGCCATCAGTGATACCGGGACGTCGTATGGCTACACCTTC. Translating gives CAISDTGTSYGYTF.

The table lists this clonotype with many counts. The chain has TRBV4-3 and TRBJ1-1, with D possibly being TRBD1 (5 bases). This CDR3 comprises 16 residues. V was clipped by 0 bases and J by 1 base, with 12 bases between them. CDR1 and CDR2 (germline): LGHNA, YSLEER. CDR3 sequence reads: CASSQDETETNTEAFF. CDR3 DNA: TGCGCCAGCAGCCAAGATGAGACAGAGACGAACACTGAAGCTTTCTTT.

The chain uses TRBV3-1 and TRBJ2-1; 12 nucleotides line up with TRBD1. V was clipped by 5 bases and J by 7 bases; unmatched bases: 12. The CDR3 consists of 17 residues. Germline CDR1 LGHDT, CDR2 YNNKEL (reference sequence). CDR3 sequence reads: CASSFSRGTGGVNEQFF. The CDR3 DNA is TGTGCCAGCAGCTTCTCACGTGGGACAGGGGGCGTGAATGAGCAGTTCTTC.

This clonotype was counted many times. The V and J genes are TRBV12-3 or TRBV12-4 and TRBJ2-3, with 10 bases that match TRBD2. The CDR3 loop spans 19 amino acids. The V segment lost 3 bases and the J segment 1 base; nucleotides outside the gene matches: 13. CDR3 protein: CASSFFPSGRRDRTDTQYF. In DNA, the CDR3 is TGTGCCAGCAGTTTTTTTCCTAGCGGGAGACGGGATCGCACAGATACGCAGTATTTT.

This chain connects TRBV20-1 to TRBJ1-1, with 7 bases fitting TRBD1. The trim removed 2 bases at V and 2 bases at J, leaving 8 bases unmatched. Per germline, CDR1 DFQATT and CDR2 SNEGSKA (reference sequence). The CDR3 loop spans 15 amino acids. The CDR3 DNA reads TGCAGTGCTAGATGGATGGGACAGAGAAACACTGAAGCTTTCTTT. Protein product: CSARWMGQRNTEAFF.

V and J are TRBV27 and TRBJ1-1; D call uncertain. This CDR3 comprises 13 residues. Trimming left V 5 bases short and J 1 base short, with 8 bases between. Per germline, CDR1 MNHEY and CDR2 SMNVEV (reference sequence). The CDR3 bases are TGTGCCAGCAGTAGAAAGGAGAACACTGAAGCTTTCTTT. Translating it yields CASSRKENTEAFF.

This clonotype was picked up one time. CDR3 protein: CASSPSGTGANVLTF. The CDR3, as DNA: TGCGCCAGCAGTCCTAGCGGAACTGGGGCCAACGTCCTGACTTTC. This chain joins TRBV4-3 and TRBJ2-6; 7 nucleotides agree with TRBD2. The CDR3 totals 15 residues. J gave up 2 bases and V 6 bases, and 4 bases lay outside the gene matches. The V gene's germline CDR1 is LGHNA and CDR2 YSLEER.

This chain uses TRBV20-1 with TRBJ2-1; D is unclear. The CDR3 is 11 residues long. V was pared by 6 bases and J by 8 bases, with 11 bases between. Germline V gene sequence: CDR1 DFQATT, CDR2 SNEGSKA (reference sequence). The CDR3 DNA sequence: TGCAGTGCGAGAAGGATGTATGAGCAGTTCTTC. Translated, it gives CSARRMYEQFF.

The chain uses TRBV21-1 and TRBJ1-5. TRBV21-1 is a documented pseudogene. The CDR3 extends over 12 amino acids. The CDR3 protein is CASSSWAGAQHF. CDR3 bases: TGTGCCAGCAGCTCCTGGGCCGGAGCCCAGCATTTT.